The present TCR beta chain was sequenced within a study of blood T cell repertoires in COVID-19. At the level of the study: The origin of the acute and convalescent COVID-19 samples was the United States, Italy and Spain.

Profiled with immunoSEQ multiplex PCR; TCRdb holds only in-frame clones, not every one. Here the sample spans 200,000 to 250,000 clones, 75% to 85% being singletons. This clone was seen only a few times. Between the trimmed V and J ends, which lost 6 bases and 4 bases, there was a span of 16 bases. Germline values: CDR1 MNHEY, CDR2 SVGAGI. CDR3 length: 15 residues. This receptor was identified in a man aged 30 to 45 with acute COVID-19. The chain has TRBV6-5 and TRBJ1-5; possible D gene TRBD1, 6 bases. Source material: PBMCs or T cells enriched from blood (not recorded which). This chain's CDR3 is CASRDRFQANQPQHF. In nucleotides, the CDR3 is TGTGCCAGCAGAGACAGGTTTCAGGCTAATCAGCCCCAGCATTTT.